The 20 T cell receptor beta chains below were found in one sample sequenced in a study of T-cell memory formation after mild COVID-19. TCRdb called the 5' RACE reads again in MiXCR, with one record for every CDR3 protein. Among around 150,000 distinct CDR3 sequences, roughly 10% were seen once, and the ten largest hold 3.5% to 4%. Specimen: PBMCs or a T cell subset sorted from them (not recorded which). Every receptor here comes from a man aged 18 to 30 who had mild COVID-19 (a few samples of this study predate the infection). Cell type and time point are not known.

The chain couples TRBV11-3 to TRBJ1-1; 12 bases line up with TRBD1. CDR1 and CDR2 from the germline V gene are SGHNT and YENEEA. V was pared by 5 bases and J by 3 bases, with 4 bases of the junction left unmatched. This CDR3 has 15 residues. CDR3: CASSPGQGADTEAFF. CDR3 bases: TGTGCCAGCAGCCCGGGACAGGGGGCGGACACTGAAGCTTTCTTT.

This clonotype was recorded at least ten times. The rearrangement links TRBV6-2 or TRBV6-3 to TRBJ2-3, with 7 bases aligning to TRBD2. V lost 7 bases to trimming and J lost 1 base; unmatched junction nucleotides: 5. Germline values: CDR1 MNHEY, CDR2 SVGEGT. This CDR3 is 14 amino acids long. The CDR3 reads CASTSGGGTDTQYF. CDR3 DNA sequence: TGTGCCAGCACCAGTGGGGGGGGCACAGATACGCAGTATTTT.

V is TRBV15 and J is TRBJ2-1, with D uncertain. This CDR3 has 15 residues. Trimming removed 3 bases at V and 3 bases at J, with 12 bases between. Germline CDR1 and CDR2: LNHNV and YYDKDF (reference sequence). The DNA for the CDR3 is TGTGCCACCAGCAGGCCAGAGTTGCGCTACAATGAGCAGTTCTTC. Translation gives CATSRPELRYNEQFF.

The CDR3 coding sequence is TGTGCCATCAGTGAGTCTGGAGCAGGGGGTCTAGCTGGGGCCAACGTCCTGACTTTC. Encoded protein: CAISESGAGGLAGANVLTF. The chain has TRBV10-3 and TRBJ2-6; 7 positions match TRBD1. CDR1 is ENHRY, CDR2 SYGVKD, per germline. The V and J ends lost 0 bases and 2 bases, in that order; junction bases with no gene match: 10. The CDR3 extends over 19 amino acids.

This clonotype was seen a handful of times. The gene calls are TRBV4-2 and TRBJ2-3, with 12 bases fitting TRBD2. The trim removed 4 bases at V and 0 bases at J, leaving 5 bases unmatched. CDR1 LGHNA and CDR2 YNFKEQ come from the germline V gene. This CDR3 contains 17 residues. CDR3 region: CASSPRLAGDSTDTQYF. CDR3 sequence (DNA): TGTGCCAGCAGCCCTAGACTAGCGGGGGATAGCACAGATACGCAGTATTTT.

This clonotype was observed a handful of times. The chain employs TRBV11-2 and TRBJ1-1; D unresolved. CDR1 SGHAT and CDR2 FQNNGV come from the germline V gene. There are 12 residues in the CDR3. Trimming cost V 2 bases and J 3 bases, with 4 bases left between them. The CDR3 loop reads CASSLTDTEAFF. As DNA, the CDR3 is TGTGCCAGCAGCTTAACAGACACTGAAGCTTTCTTT. The variable domain in full, completed from reference TRBV11-2 and TRBJ1-1, reads EAGVAQSPRYKIIEKRQSVAFWCNPISGHATLYWYQQILGQGPKLLIQFQNNGVVDDSQLPKDRFSAERLKGVDSTLKIQPAKLEDSAVYLCASSLTDTEAFFGQGTRLTVV.

The chain recombines TRBV29-1 with TRBJ2-6; TRBD1 aligns across 10 bases. V gave up 6 bases and J gave up 8 bases; unmatched junction bases: 7. The CDR3 runs 14 residues. Germline V CDR1 and CDR2: SQVTM, ANQGSEA. The CDR3 region is CSVSPGQGTNVLTF. CDR3 in DNA: TGCAGCGTCTCACCGGGACAGGGGACCAACGTCCTGACTTTC.

A few counts support this clonotype. Here the CDR3 DNA reads TGTGCCACCACCGGATCCTACGAGCAGTACTTC. It translates to CATTGSYEQYF. The chain uses TRBV6-5 and TRBJ2-7; D remains ambiguous. In germline, CDR1 is MNHEY, CDR2 SVGAGI. This CDR3 is built from 11 residues. With 10 bases removed from V and 1 base from J, the gap between germline ends came to 8 bases.

The chain couples TRBV12-3 or TRBV12-4 to TRBJ1-1, with D possibly matching TRBD1 (6 bases). The CDR3 is 16 amino acids. Trimming took off 6 bases at V and 0 bases at J, with 17 bases between the two ends. The CDR3 DNA is TGTGCCAGCAGCCCAAGGGGGAGGCTAATGAACACTGAAGCTTTCTTT. Translating gives CASSPRGRLMNTEAFF.

This clonotype showed up many times. An end of the junction differs from the germline gene, which may be a read error. The chain recombines TRBV7-2 with TRBJ1-2; 8 nucleotides line up with TRBD1. Germline CDR1 and CDR2: SGHTA and FQGNSA. This CDR3 comprises 13 residues. The CDR3 region is CASSSGQGGIRYF. Here the CDR3 DNA reads TGTGCCAGCAGCTCCGGACAGGGAGGGATCAGGTACTTC.

This clonotype was found many times. This chain links TRBV29-1 with TRBJ2-3; the match to TRBD2 covers 12 bases. The CDR3 has 13 amino acids. Looked up from germline, CDR1 is SQVTM and CDR2 is ANQGSEA. The junction had 1 base not matched to a gene; V was cut back by 7 bases and J by 2 bases. CDR3 coding DNA: TGCAGCGCTAGCGGGGGGGACACAGATACGCAGTATTTT. Residues: CSASGGDTDTQYF.

The chain is built from TRBV6-5 and TRBJ2-1; TRBD2 is a possible D gene (5 bases). Between the trimmed V and J ends, which lost 6 bases and 6 bases, there was a span of 18 bases. This CDR3 contains 15 residues. Germline CDR1 MNHEY, CDR2 SVGAGI. The CDR3 protein is CASRKSGGPLNEQFF. CDR3 nucleotide sequence: TGTGCCAGCAGAAAATCGGGCGGGCCCCTCAATGAGCAGTTCTTC.

The CDR3 bases are TGTGCCAGCAGTTACTCCGGGGGGCTATATGGCTACACCTTC. Protein product: CASSYSGGLYGYTF. The chain combines TRBV6-2 or TRBV6-3 with TRBJ1-2; perhaps TRBD1 as D (6 bases). The CDR3 loop spans 14 amino acids. Germline CDR1 reads MNHEY; CDR2 reads SVGEGT. Trimming shortened V by 0 bases and J by 5 bases, and 10 bases separated the two germline ends.

This clonotype has a handful of counts. The chain combines TRBV12-3 or TRBV12-4 with TRBJ2-2, with a weak D call TRBD2 (6 bases). V lost 6 bases to trimming and J lost 1 base, with 12 bases between them. This CDR3 has 15 amino acids. CDR3 in DNA: TGTGCCAGCAGCCGTAGGGGACTGAACACCGGGGAGCTGTTTTTT. It is translated as CASSRRGLNTGELFF.

The chain combines TRBV7-3 with TRBJ1-1; 8 nucleotides match TRBD1. The CDR3 length is 14 residues. Germline assignment: CDR1 SGHTA and CDR2 FQGTGA. With 5 bases clipped from V and 5 bases from J, the junction kept 7 bases outside the gene matches. CDR3 residues: CASSEQGGRTEAFF. The CDR3 DNA follows: TGTGCCAGCAGCGAACAGGGGGGGAGGACTGAAGCTTTCTTT.

This clonotype has ten or more counts. The V call is TRBV6-2 or TRBV6-3, the J call TRBJ1-1; no clear D gene. The length of the CDR3 is 12 residues. Trimming removed 6 bases from V and 4 bases from J, with 9 bases in between. Looked up from germline, CDR1 is MNHEY and CDR2 is SVGEGT. The CDR3 DNA reads TGTGCCAGCAGACGGGTCCTCACTGAAGCTTTCTTT. The encoded protein is CASRRVLTEAFF.

This clonotype was counted a few times. The chain uses TRBV12-3 or TRBV12-4 and TRBJ2-6; the D is unclear. This CDR3 has 15 residues. The ends were cut back, 3 bases at V and 0 bases at J, with 6 bases in the middle. The CDR3 spells CASSLGSSGANVLTF. CDR3 coding DNA: TGTGCCAGCAGTTTGGGCAGCTCTGGGGCCAACGTCCTGACTTTC.

The table lists this clonotype with a few counts. The chain joins TRBV4-2 to TRBJ1-6, with D unclear. The CDR3 runs to 12 residues. The V end lost 5 bases, the J end lost 7 bases, and 6 bases lay between the germline ends. Germline V lookup: CDR1 LGHNA, CDR2 YNFKEQ. The CDR3 DNA is TGTGCCAGCAGCACTCAGAATTCACCCCTCCACTTT. It encodes CASSTQNSPLHF.

This clonotype has ten or more counts. The rearrangement links TRBV4-3 to TRBJ2-1, with 9 bases identical to TRBD1. This CDR3 comprises 15 residues. CDR1 and CDR2 from the germline V gene are LGHNA and YSLEER. V was clipped by 8 bases and J by 6 bases; unmatched bases: 11. CDR3 nucleotide sequence: TGCGCCAGCGGGCCGTTGGGACAGGGAGGCAATGAGCAGTTCTTC. It specifies CASGPLGQGGNEQFF.

This clonotype occurred a few times. This chain links TRBV7-8 with TRBJ2-5; 10 bases agree with TRBD2. Trimming at V came to 4 bases and at J to 4 bases, leaving 9 bases not matched to a gene. This CDR3 is 16 amino acids long. Germline lookup yields CDR1 SGHVS and CDR2 FQNEAQ. The DNA for the CDR3 is TGTGCCAGCAGCTCGGAGCGGGGGGGCCTCCGAGAGACCCAGTACTTC. This codes for CASSSERGGLRETQYF.